This entry features one T cell receptor (beta chain) sequence. The antigen is undetermined. This sample is part of a study of blood T cells in healthy people across ages. General study results and limits: Observed TCR beta diversity showed a strong correlation with the percentage of naive T cells as measured by flow cytometry.

With a J-beta primer mix and a sample-barcoded 5' primer, a second PCR ran about 6 to 11 cycles. Every cDNA molecule bore a tag from a template-switch adaptor containing 12 random nucleotides. TCRdb reprocessed the 5' RACE reads via MiXCR and lists one record per CDR3 protein. The sample lists roughly 1,000,000 distinct CDR3 sequences, approximately 26% seen once, with 0.65% to 0.75% in the top ten. The sample also formed part of further work on T cells of mothers and their children. That source notes: Amplification in the second PCR used the M1S primer, which added sample barcodes and 2-4 random nucleotides. Some 2.7 million TCR beta reads per child versus over 10 million per mother.

This clonotype was sampled from a girl aged 2-10 years in good health. The specimen was blood.

For the CDR3, the DNA is TGTGCCAGCAGTGAATGGCTTGCTAACTATGGCTACACCTTC. Amino acid sequence: CASSEWLANYGYTF. The V and J genes are TRBV6-1 and TRBJ1-2; unclear D gene. The CDR3 length is 14 residues. The V gene lost 2 bases and the J gene lost 0 bases, with 7 bases spanning the gap. Germline CDR1 and CDR2: MNHNS and SASEGT.